This T cell receptor beta chain came from a study of blood T cell repertoires in COVID-19. Study summary: The origin of the acute and convalescent COVID-19 samples was the United States, Italy and Spain. T cells, B-cell-depleted T cells, or PBMCs provided the cDNA or gDNA that served as material.

CDR3 size: 13 residues. Germline CDR1 reads SGHTS; CDR2 reads YDEGEE. The V end lost 0 bases, the J end lost 8 bases, and 12 bases lay between the germline ends. Methods used by the authors: The authors estimated nucleated cell counts from reference gene primer amplification. Assay used: immunoSEQ multiplex PCR; TCRdb lists only in-frame clones, some missing. That table gives V, J and clone size, and the DNA gave D and trimming. Of over 100,000 clones in the sample, nearly 85% were seen once. The sequenced material came from peripheral blood. This receptor was taken from a woman between 50 and 59 years old with acute or convalescent COVID-19. The V gene is TRBV5-8, the J gene TRBJ2-7; D is perhaps TRBD1 (6 bases). CDR3 amino acids: CASSLGQVSKQYF. For the CDR3, the DNA is TGTGCCAGCAGCTTGGGACAGGTTTCGAAGCAGTACTTC.